This entry features one T cell receptor beta chain sequence. Its antigen is unidentified. Each sample had about 10^5 TCR templates assayed. Profiled with immunoSEQ multiplex PCR; TCRdb holds only in-frame clones, not every one. Counted here are 94,000 or so clones, roughly 93% occurring once; the ten biggest clones make up 6.5%. These data are taken from a study of siplizumab effects on memory and regulatory T cells. Study results and limitations: The authors did not confirm suppressive function in proliferating Tregs from siplizumab cultures. Unstimulated subset assignment was obtained for only a minor fraction of alloreactive clones. Alloreactive sequences traceable to unstimulated CD4+ memory cells declined significantly under siplizumab.

From germline, CDR1 is SNHLY and CDR2 FYNNEI. The ends lost 7 bases at V and 7 bases at J; junction bases unmatched: 14. The CDR3 consists of 16 residues. Source material: CD8+ T cells sorted from blood. The chain has TRBV2 and TRBJ2-1; 9 bases are a match to TRBD2. This TCR was sampled from a human donor in good health. DNA for the CDR3: TGTGCCAGCATAGCGGGGGTAGCGGGAGTTTTAAATGAGCAGTTCTTC. Translation: CASIAGVAGVLNEQFF.